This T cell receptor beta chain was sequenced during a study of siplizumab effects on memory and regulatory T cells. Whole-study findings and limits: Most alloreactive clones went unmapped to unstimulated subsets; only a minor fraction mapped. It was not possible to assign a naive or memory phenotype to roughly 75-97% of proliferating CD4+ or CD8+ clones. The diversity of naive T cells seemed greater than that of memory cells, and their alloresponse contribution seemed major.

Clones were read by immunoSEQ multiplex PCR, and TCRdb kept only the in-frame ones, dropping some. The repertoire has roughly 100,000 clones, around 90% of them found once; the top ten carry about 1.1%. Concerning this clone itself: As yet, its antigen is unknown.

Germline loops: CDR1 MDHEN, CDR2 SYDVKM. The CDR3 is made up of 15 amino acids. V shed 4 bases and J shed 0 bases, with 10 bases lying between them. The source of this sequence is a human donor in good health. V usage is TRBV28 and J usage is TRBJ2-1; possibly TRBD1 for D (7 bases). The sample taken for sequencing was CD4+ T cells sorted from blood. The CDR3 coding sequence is TGTGCCAGCAGTTCAGGGGGGAGCTCCTACAATGAGCAGTTCTTC. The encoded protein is CASSSGGSSYNEQFF. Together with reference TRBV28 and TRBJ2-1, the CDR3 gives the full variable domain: DVKVTQSSRYLVKRTGEKVFLECVQDMDHENMFWYRQDPGLGLRLIYFSYDVKMKEKGDIPEGYSVSREKKERFSLILESASTNQTSMYLCASSSGGSSYNEQFFGPGTRLTVL.